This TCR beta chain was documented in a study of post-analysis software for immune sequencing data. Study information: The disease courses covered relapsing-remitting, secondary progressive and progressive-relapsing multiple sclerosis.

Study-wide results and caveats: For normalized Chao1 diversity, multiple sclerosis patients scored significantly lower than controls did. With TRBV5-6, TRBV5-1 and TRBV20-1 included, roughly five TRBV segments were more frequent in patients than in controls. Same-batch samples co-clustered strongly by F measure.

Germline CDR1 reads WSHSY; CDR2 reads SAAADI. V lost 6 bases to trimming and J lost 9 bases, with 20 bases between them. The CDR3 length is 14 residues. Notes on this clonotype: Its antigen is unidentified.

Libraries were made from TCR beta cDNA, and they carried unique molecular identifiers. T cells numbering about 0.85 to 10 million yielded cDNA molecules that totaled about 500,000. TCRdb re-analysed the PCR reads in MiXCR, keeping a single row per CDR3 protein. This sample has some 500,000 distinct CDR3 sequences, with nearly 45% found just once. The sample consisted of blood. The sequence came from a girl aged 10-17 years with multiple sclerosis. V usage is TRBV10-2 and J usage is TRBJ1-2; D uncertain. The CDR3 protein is CASRAAPGGKSYTF. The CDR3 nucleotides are TGCGCCAGCAGGGCTGCTCCAGGAGGGAAGAGCTACACCTTC.